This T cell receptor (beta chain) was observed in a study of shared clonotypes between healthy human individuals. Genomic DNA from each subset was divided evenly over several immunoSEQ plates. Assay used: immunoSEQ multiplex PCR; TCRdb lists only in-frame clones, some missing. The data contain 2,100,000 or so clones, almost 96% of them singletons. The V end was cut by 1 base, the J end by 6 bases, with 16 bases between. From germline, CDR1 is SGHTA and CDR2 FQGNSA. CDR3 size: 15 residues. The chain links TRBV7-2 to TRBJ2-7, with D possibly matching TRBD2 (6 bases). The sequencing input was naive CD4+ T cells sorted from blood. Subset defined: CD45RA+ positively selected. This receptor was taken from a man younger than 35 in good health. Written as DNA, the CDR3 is TGTGCCAGCAGCTTAGAATCGGGGGTACGAGGCGAGCAGTACTTC. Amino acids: CASSLESGVRGEQYF.